This TCR beta chain was found in a study of T-cell reconstitution after alpha-beta-depleted transplantation in children (dated by TCRdb to 2015 to 2016). For context, the study as a whole: The study quantitatively tracked T-cell immune reconstitution after TCRalphabeta/CD19-depleted allogeneic hematopoietic cell transplantation in children using TCR repertoire profiling.

Cut back by 7 bases and 2 bases, the V and J ends lie 12 bases apart. Measured from the cysteine to the phenylalanine, the CDR3 is 13 residues long. CDR3 DNA only is kept here, 39 bases in frame from base 1. Per the germline V gene (reference sequence), SEHNR is the CDR1 and FQNEAQ is the CDR2. This clonotype was recorded a few times. The target of this receptor is not known. Qualities for individual bases were not recorded, and no much larger clone is one base off. The receptor library was made with PCR. The instrument given in TCRdb is Illumina HiSeq 2500. Molecular barcoding was employed in the preparation of TCR libraries, with unique molecular identifiers being used to normalize TCRbeta repertoire quantification. Using fastp trimming at Q25 and MiXCR clonotype assembly, TCRdb reanalyzed the public sequencing data and kept in-frame beta chains. All rows with the same CDR3 protein become a single entry with the most common DNA and genes. This sample is represented by some 590,000 distinct CDR3 sequences; roughly 10% of them were singletons. About 4% of the sample rests with the top ten.

Recombination joined TRBV7-9 with TRBJ2-7; the D gene is perhaps TRBD2, from 5 matching bases. The sequence was collected from a human donor who donated a stem cell graft to a child with acute myeloid leukemia. This specimen consisted of PBMCs from the stem cell graft donor, obtained from the stem cell graft. The CDR3 reads CASNPSGPYEQYF. In nucleotides, the sequence is TGTGCCAGCAACCCAAGCGGTCCCTACGAGCAGTACTTC.